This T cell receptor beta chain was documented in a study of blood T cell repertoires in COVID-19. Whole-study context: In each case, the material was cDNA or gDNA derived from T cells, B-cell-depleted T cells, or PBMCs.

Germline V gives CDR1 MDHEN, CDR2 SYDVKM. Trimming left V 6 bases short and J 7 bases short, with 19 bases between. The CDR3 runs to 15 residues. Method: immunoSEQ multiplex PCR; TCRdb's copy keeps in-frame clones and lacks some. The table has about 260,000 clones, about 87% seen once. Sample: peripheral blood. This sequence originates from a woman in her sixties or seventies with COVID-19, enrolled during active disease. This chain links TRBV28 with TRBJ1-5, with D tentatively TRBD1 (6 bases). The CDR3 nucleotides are TGTGCCAGCAGGTCGGGGGGCAGGGGATGGCAGCCCCAGCATTTT. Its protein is CASRSGGRGWQPQHF.